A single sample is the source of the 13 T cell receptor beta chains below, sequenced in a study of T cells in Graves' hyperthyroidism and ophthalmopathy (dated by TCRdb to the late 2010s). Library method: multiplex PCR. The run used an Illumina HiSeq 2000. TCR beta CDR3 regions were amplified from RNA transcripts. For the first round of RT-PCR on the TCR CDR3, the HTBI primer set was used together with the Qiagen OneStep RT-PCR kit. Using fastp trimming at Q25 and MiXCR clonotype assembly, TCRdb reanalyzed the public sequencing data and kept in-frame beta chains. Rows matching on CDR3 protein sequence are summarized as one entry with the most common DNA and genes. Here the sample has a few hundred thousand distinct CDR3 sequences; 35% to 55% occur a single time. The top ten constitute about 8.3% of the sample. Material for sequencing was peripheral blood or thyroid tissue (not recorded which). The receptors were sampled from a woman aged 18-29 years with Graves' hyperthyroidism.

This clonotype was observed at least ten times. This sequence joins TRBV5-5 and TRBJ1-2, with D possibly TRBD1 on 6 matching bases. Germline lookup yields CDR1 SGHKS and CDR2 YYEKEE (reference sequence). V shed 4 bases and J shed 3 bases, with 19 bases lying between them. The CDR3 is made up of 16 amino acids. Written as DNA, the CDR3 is TGTGCCAGCAGCCCCTTCGAACAGGGAAATTACTATGGCTACACCTTC. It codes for CASSPFEQGNYYGYTF.

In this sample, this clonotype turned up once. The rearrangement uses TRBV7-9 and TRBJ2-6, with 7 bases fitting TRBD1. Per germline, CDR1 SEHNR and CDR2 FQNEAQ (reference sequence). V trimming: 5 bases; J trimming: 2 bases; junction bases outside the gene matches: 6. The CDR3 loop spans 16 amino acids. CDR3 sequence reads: CASSNYRGAGANVLTF. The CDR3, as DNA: TGTGCCAGCAGCAACTACAGGGGAGCTGGGGCCAACGTCCTGACTTTC.

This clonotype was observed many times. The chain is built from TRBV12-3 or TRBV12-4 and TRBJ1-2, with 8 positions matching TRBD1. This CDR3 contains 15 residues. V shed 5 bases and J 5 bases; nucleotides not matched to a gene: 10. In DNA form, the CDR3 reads TGTGCCAGCAGTCCATTCGGACAGGGAGGATATGGCTACACCTTC. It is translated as CASSPFGQGGYGYTF.

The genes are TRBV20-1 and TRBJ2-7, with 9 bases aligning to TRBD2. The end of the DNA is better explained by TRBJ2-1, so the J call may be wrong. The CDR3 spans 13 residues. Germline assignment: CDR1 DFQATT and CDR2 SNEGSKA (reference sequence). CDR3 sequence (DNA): TGCAGTGCCCGGACTAGCGAGGTCAATGAGCAGTTCTTC. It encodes CSARTSEVNEQFF.

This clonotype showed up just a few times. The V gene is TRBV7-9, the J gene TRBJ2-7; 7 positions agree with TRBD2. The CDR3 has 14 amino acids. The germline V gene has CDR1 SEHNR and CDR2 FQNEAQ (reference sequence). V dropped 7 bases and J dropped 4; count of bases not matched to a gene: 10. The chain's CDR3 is CASTPTSVPYEQYF. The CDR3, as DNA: TGTGCCAGCACCCCAACTAGCGTCCCATACGAGCAGTACTTC.

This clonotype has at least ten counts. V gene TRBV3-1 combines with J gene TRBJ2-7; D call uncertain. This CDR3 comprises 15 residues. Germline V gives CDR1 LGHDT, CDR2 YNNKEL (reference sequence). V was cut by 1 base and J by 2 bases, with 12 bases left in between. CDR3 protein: CASSQGAGLAYEQYF. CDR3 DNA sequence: TGTGCCAGCAGCCAAGGGGCTGGGTTGGCCTACGAGCAGTACTTC.

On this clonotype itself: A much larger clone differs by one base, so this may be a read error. This CDR3 reads CASREGGGNQPQHF. CDR3 nucleotide sequence: TGCGCCAGCAGAGAAGGCGGGGGTAATCAGCCCCAGCATTTT. This chain joins TRBV5-1 and TRBJ1-5; D is possibly TRBD1 (5 bases). Trimming took 5 bases from V and 4 from J, leaving 13 bases between them. The V gene's germline CDR1 is SGHRS and CDR2 YFSETQ. This CDR3 has 14 residues.

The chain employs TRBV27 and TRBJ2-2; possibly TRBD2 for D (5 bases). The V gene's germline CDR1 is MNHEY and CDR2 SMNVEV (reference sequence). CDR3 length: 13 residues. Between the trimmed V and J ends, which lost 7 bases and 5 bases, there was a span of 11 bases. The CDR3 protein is CASTLRGTGELFF. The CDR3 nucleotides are TGTGCCAGCACCCTCCGGGGAACCGGGGAGCTGTTTTTT.

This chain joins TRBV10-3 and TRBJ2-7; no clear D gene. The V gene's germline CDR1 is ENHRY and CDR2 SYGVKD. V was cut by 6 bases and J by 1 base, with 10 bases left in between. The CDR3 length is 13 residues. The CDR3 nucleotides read TGTGCCATCAGCGCTCCGGGTTCCTACGAGCAGTACTTC. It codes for CAISAPGSYEQYF.

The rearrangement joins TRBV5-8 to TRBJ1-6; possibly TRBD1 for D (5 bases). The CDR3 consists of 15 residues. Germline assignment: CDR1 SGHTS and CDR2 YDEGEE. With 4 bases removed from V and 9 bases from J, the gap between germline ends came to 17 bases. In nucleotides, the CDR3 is TGTGCCAGCAGCCAGGACACTGAAAGAGGTTCACCCCTCCACTTT. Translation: CASSQDTERGSPLHF.

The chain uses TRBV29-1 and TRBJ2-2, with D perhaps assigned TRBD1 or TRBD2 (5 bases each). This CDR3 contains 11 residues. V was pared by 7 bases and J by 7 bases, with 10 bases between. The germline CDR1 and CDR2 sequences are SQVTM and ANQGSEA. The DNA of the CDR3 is TGCAGCGGAGGGGTTCTCGGGGAGCTGTTTTTT. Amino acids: CSGGVLGELFF.

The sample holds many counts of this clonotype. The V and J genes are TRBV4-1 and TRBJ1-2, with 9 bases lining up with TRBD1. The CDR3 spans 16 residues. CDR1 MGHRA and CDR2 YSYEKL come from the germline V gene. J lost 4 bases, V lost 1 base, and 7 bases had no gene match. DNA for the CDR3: TGCGCCAGCAGCCAAGTCTACAGGGGGCTTGGCTATGGCTACACCTTC. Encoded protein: CASSQVYRGLGYGYTF.

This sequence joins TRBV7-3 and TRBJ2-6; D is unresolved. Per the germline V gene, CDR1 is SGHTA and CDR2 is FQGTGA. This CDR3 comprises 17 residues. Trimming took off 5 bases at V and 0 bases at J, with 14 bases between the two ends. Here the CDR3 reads CASSRLTASSGANVLTF. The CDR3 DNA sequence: TGTGCCAGCAGCCGTTTAACGGCTAGCTCTGGGGCCAACGTCCTGACTTTC.